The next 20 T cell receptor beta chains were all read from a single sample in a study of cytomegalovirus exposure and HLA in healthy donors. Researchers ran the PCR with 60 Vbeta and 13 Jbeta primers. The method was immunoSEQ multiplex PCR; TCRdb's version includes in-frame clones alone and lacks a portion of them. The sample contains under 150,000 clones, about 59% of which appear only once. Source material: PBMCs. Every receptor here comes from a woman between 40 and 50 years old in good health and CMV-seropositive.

The CDR3 loop is CASRYDRDLSYGYTF. CDR3 in DNA: TGTGCCAGCAGGTACGACAGGGATCTGAGCTATGGCTACACCTTC. The rearrangement links TRBV7-2 to TRBJ1-2; TRBD1 matches 7 bases. Germline V CDR1 and CDR2: SGHTA, FQGNSA. CDR3 length: 15 amino acids. Trimming removed 6 bases from V and 4 bases from J; junction bases left unmatched: 11. The variable domain in full, completed from reference TRBV7-2 and TRBJ1-2, reads GAGVSQSPSNKVTEKGKDVELRCDPISGHTALYWYRQSLGQGLEFLIYFQGNSAPDKSGLPSDRFSAERTGGSVSTLTIQRTQQEDSAVYLCASRYDRDLSYGYTFGSGTRLTVV.

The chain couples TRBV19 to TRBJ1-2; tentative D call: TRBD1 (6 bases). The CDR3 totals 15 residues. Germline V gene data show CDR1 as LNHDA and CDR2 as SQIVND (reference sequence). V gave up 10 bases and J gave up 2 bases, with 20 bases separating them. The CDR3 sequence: CATRGGAGKNYGYTF. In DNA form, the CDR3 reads TGTGCCACCCGAGGGGGGGCGGGTAAGAACTATGGCTACACCTTC.

In DNA form, the CDR3 reads TGTGCCAGCAGCGTAGACGGGAGTAACGACGAGCAGTACTTC. This encodes CASSVDGSNDEQYF. The chain carries TRBV9 and TRBJ2-7, with D possibly being TRBD2 (6 bases). Trimming stripped 0 bases from V and 5 bases from J, with 12 bases between. The CDR3 covers 14 residues. Germline-derived CDR1 and CDR2 are SGDLS and YYNGEE.

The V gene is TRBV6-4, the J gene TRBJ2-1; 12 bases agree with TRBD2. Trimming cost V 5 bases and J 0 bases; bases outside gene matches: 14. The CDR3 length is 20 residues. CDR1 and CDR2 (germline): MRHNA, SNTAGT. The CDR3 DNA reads TGTGCCAGCAGTCAAACGGGGACTAGCGGGTACCAGAGCTCCTACAATGAGCAGTTCTTC. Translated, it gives CASSQTGTSGYQSSYNEQFF.

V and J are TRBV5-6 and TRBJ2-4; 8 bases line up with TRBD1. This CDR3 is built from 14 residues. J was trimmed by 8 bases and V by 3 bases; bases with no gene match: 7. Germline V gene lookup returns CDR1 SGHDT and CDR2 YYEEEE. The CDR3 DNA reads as TGTGCCAGCAGCTACCCAGGGGGCGCGGACATTCAGTACTTC. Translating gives CASSYPGGADIQYF.

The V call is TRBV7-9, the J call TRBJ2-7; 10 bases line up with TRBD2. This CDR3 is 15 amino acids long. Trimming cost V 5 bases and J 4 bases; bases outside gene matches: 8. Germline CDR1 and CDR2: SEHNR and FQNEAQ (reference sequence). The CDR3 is CASSGTGLARYEQYF. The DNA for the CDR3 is TGTGCCAGCAGCGGGACGGGACTAGCGAGATACGAGCAGTACTTC.

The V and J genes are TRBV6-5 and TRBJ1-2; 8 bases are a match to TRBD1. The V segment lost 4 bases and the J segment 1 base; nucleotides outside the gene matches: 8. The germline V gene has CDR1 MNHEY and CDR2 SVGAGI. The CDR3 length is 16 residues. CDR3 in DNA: TGTGCCAGCAGTTCAGGGGGCGCTCGGATTAACTATGGCTACACCTTC. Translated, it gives CASSSGGARINYGYTF.

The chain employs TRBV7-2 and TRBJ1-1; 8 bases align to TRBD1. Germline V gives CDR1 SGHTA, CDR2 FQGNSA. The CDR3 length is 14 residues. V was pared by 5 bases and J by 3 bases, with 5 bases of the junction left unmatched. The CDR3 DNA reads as TGTGCCAGCAGCCTGGGACAGGAGGACACTGAAGCTTTCTTT. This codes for CASSLGQEDTEAFF.

In DNA, the CDR3 is TGTGCCAGCAGCTTGATAGGGGGCGGTTACGAGCAGTACTTC. Protein: CASSLIGGGYEQYF. The chain joins TRBV5-4 to TRBJ2-7, with TRBD1 identical over 7 bases. The CDR3 sequence is 14 residues long. The trim removed 1 base at V and 4 bases at J, leaving 5 bases unmatched. Germline CDR1 SGHNT, CDR2 YYREEE (reference sequence).

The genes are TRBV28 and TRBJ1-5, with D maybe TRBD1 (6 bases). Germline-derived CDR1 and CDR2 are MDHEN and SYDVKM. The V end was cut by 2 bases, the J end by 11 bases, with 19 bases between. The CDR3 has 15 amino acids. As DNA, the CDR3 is TGTGCCAGCAGTTTAGCATCAGGGGCGATCACGACCCAGCATTTT. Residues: CASSLASGAITTQHF.

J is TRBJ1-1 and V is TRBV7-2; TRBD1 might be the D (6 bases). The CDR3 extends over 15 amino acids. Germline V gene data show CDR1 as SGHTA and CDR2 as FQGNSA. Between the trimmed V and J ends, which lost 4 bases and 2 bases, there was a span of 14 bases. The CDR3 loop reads CASSWRTEKNTEAFF. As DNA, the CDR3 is TGTGCCAGCAGCTGGAGGACAGAAAAAAACACTGAAGCTTTCTTT.

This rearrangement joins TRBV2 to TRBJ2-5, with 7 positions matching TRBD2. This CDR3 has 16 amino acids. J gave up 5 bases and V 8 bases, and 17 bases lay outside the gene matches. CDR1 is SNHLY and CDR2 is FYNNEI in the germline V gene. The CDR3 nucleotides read TGTGCCAGCGGGAGTCAACCGGGACTACTGGGGGAGACCCAGTACTTC. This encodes CASGSQPGLLGETQYF.

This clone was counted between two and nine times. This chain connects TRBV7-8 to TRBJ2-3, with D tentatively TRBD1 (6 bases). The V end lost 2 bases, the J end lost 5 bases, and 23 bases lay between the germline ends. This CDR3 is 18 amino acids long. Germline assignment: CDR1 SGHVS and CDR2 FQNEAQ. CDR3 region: CASSLFAPRSLGGDTQYF. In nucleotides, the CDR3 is TGTGCCAGCAGCTTATTTGCCCCAAGGTCTCTAGGGGGAGATACGCAGTATTTT.

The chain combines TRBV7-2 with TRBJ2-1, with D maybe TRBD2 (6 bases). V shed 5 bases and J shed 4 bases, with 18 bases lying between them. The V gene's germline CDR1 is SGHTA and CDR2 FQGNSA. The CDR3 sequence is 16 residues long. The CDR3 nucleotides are TGTGCCAGCAGCCGGTTTCTTGGGGGGTCATACAATGAGCAGTTCTTC. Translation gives CASSRFLGGSYNEQFF.

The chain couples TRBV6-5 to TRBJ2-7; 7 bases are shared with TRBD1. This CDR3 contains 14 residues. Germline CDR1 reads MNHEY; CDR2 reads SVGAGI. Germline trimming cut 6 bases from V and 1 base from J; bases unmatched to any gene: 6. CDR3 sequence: CASSTSDRSYEQYF. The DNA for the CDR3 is TGTGCCAGCAGCACGTCGGACAGGTCCTACGAGCAGTACTTC.

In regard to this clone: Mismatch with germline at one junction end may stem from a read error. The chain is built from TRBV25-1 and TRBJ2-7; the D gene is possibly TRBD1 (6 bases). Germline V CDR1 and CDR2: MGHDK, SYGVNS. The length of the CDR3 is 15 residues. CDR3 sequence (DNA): TGTGCCAGCAGCGAGACCGGGACACTCTCCTACGGGCAGTACTTC. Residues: CASSETGTLSYGQYF.

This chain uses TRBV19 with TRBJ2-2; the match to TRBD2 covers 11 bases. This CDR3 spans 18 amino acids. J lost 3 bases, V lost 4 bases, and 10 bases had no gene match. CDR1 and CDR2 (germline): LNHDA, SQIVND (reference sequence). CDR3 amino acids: CASSNLLAGVPYTGELFF. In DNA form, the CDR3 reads TGTGCCAGTAGTAACTTACTAGCGGGAGTACCCTACACCGGGGAGCTGTTTTTT. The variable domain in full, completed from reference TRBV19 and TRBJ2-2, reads DGGITQSPKYLFRKEGQNVTLSCEQNLNHDAMYWYRQDPGQGLRLIYYSQIVNDFQKGDIAEGYSVSREKKESFPLTVTSAQKNPTAFYLCASSNLLAGVPYTGELFFGEGSRLTVL.

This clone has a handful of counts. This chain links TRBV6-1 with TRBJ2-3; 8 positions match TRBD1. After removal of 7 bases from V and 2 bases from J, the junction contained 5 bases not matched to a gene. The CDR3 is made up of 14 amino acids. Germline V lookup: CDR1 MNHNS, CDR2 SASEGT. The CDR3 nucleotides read TGTGCCAGCATCAGGGGGCTCGACACAGATACGCAGTATTTT. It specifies CASIRGLDTDTQYF.

The CDR3 DNA is TGTGCCAGCAGCTTGGCTCTAGACCACTACGAGCAGTACTTC. As protein: CASSLALDHYEQYF. V usage is TRBV5-4 and J usage is TRBJ2-7, with D uncertain. The CDR3 covers 14 residues. The V gene lost 0 bases and the J gene lost 3 bases, with 10 bases spanning the gap. Germline CDR1 SGHNT, CDR2 YYREEE (reference sequence). Based on the CDR3 plus reference TRBV5-4 and TRBJ2-7, the full variable domain is ETGVTQSPTHLIKTRGQQVTLRCSSQSGHNTVSWYQQALGQGPQFIFQYYREEENGRGNFPPRFSGLQFPNYSSELNVNALELDDSALYLCASSLALDHYEQYFGPGTRLTVT.

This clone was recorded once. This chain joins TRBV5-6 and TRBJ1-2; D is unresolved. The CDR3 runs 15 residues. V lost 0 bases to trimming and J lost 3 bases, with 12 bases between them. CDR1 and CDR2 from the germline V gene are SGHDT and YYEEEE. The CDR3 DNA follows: TGTGCCAGCAGCTTGGGAGAGGGTTTCTACTATGGCTACACCTTC. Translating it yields CASSLGEGFYYGYTF.